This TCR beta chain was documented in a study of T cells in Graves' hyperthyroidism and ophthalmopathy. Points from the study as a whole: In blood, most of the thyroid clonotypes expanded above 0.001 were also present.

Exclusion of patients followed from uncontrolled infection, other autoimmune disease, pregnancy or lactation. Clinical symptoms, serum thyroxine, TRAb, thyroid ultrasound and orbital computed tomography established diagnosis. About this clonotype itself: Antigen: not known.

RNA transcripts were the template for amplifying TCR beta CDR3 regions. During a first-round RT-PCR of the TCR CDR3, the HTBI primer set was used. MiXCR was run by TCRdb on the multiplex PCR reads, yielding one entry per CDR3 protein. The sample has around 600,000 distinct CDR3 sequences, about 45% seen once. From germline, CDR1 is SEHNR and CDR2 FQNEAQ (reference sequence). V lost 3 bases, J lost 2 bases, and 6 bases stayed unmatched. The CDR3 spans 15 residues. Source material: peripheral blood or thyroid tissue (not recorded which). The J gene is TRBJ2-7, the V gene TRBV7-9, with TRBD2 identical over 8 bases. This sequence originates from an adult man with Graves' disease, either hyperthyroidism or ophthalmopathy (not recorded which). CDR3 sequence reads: CASSLTSAKPYEQYF. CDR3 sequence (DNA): TGTGCCAGCAGCTTGACTAGCGCGAAACCCTACGAGCAGTACTTC. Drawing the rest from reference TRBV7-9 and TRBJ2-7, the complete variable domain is DTGVSQNPRHKITKRGQNVTFRCDPISEHNRLYWYRQTLGQGPEFLTYFQNEAQLEKSRLLSDRFSAERPKGSFSTLEIQRTEQGDSAMYLCASSLTSAKPYEQYFGPGTRLTVT.